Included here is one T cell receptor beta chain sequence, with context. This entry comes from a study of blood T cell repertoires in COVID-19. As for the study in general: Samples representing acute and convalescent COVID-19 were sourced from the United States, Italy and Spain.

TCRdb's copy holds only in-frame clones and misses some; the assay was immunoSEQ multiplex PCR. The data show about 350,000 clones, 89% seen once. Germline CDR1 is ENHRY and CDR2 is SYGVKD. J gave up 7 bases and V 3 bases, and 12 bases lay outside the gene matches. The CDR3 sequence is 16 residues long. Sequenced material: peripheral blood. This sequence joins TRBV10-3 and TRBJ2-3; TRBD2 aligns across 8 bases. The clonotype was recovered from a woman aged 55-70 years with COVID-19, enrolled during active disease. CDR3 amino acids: CAISEPALRGVYTQYF. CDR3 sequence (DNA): TGTGCCATCAGTGAACCCGCTTTGCGGGGGGTTTATACGCAGTATTTT.